A single sample is the source of the 17 T cell receptor beta chains below, sequenced in a study of T-cell reconstitution after alpha-beta-depleted transplantation in children. Unique molecular identifiers were incorporated into the prepared TCRbeta library. TCRdb re-called the PCR reads through MiXCR, storing one row per CDR3 protein. Of hundreds of thousands of distinct CDR3 sequences listed, 10% to 13% are singletons. Sequences were derived from PBMCs, sampled before TCRalphabeta/CD19-depleted stem cell transplant. These receptors originate from a child aged 2 to 15 with inherited bone marrow failure, due to receive a stem cell transplant.

On this clonotype: Since a much larger clone is just one base distant, this may be a read error. The rearrangement uses TRBV5-8 and TRBJ2-6; D uncertain. The length of the CDR3 is 18 residues. CDR1 and CDR2 from the germline V gene are SGHTS and YDEGEE. DNA of the CDR3: TGTACCAGCAGCCCGAAGATCCAACTGCGCTCTGGGGCCAACGTCCTGACTTTC. Its translation is CTSSPKIQLRSGANVLTF.

V is TRBV30 and J is TRBJ1-2; tentatively, D is TRBD1 (6 bases). The CDR3 spans 13 residues. V was clipped by 0 bases and J by 4 bases, with 9 bases between them. CDR1 and CDR2 (germline): GTSNPN, SVGIG (reference sequence). The DNA of the CDR3 is TGTGCCTGGAGTGTACAGGGTGGCTATGGCTACACCTTC. Protein sequence: CAWSVQGGYGYTF.

This clonotype was detected only a few times. This chain connects TRBV6-2 or TRBV6-3 to TRBJ1-5; 9 nucleotides agree with TRBD1. This CDR3 has 17 residues. Germline V gene sequence: CDR1 MNHEY, CDR2 SVGEGT. Losses at the gene ends were 2 bases for V and 7 bases for J; bases not matched to a gene: 12. This CDR3 reads CASSYVLSGQGWQPQHF. In nucleotides, the CDR3 is TGTGCCAGCAGTTACGTCCTGTCGGGACAGGGATGGCAGCCCCAGCATTTT.

The sample holds many counts of this clonotype. This chain uses TRBV9 with TRBJ1-2, with unresolved D. Trimming removed 0 bases at V and 8 bases at J, with 11 bases between. The germline V gene has CDR1 SGDLS and CDR2 YYNGEE. The CDR3 runs 13 residues. The CDR3 spells CASSVGEGWGYTF. In DNA, the CDR3 is TGTGCCAGCAGCGTAGGAGAGGGTTGGGGCTACACCTTC.

This clonotype was recorded at least ten times. CDR3 sequence (DNA): TGTGCCAGCAGCGACCTGTCCCCATACGAGCAGTACTTC. Translated: CASSDLSPYEQYF. This rearrangement joins TRBV7-6 to TRBJ2-7; D is ambiguous. Germline V gene data show CDR1 as SGHVS and CDR2 as FNYEAQ. Trimming removed 5 bases at V and 4 bases at J, with 12 bases between. CDR3 length equals 13 residues.

Note on this clonotype: One end of the junction is discordant with germline, which a read error may explain. The chain is built from TRBV3-1 and TRBJ2-7, with 11 nucleotides matching TRBD2. The germline V gene encodes CDR1 LGHDT and CDR2 YNNKEL (reference sequence). The CDR3 is 19 amino acids. CDR3 amino acids: CASSQEGLAGGPFSYEQSF. The CDR3 DNA reads as TGTGCCAGCAGCCAAGAAGGCCTAGCGGGAGGCCCATTCTCCTACGAGCAGTCCTTC.

This clonotype was counted at least ten times. The gene calls are TRBV29-1 and TRBJ2-4, with 7 bases matching TRBD1. The CDR3 length is 13 residues. The J segment lost 6 bases and the V segment lost 7 bases, leaving 9 bases of the junction unmatched. From germline, CDR1 is SQVTM and CDR2 ANQGSEA. The CDR3 is CSAETGRGNIQYF. DNA of the CDR3: TGCAGCGCTGAGACAGGGCGCGGAAACATTCAGTACTTC.

The table lists this clonotype with many counts. This sequence joins TRBV4-3 and TRBJ2-7; D possibly corresponds to TRBD2 (5 bases). The CDR3 has 16 residues. Per the germline V gene, CDR1 is LGHNA and CDR2 is YSLEER. The V and J ends lost 1 base and 0 bases respectively, with 13 bases between them. The CDR3 region has the DNA TGCGCCAGCAGCCAAGTTTATCCGGAGGACTCCTACGAGCAGTACTTC. This sequence encodes CASSQVYPEDSYEQYF.

This clonotype was recorded at least ten times. The rearrangement uses TRBV7-2 and TRBJ2-1, with D perhaps TRBD2 (6 bases). CDR1 and CDR2 from the germline V gene are SGHTA and FQGNSA. CDR3 length equals 15 residues. The V end was cut by 5 bases, the J end by 3 bases, with 14 bases between. CDR3 nucleotide sequence: TGTGCCAGCAGCCCGCGGGATTTGGACTACAATGAGCAGTTCTTC. Residues: CASSPRDLDYNEQFF.

This clonotype appeared many times. The chain joins TRBV3-1 to TRBJ2-2; D is perhaps TRBD2 (5 bases). Deletions cut 5 bases from V and 7 bases from J, with 11 bases between. Germline V gene data show CDR1 as LGHDT and CDR2 as YNNKEL (reference sequence). The CDR3 is 13 amino acids. CDR3 sequence reads: CASSSGTGGELFF. The CDR3 region has the DNA TGTGCCAGCAGCTCGGGAACCGGCGGGGAGCTGTTTTTT. Using reference TRBV3-1 and TRBJ2-2 for the parts outside the CDR3, the full variable domain is DTAVSQTPKYLVTQMGNDKSIKCEQNLGHDTMYWYKQDSKKFLKIMFSYNNKELIINETVPNRFSPKSPDKAHLNLHINSLELGDSAVYFCASSSGTGGELFFGEGSRLTVL.

This clonotype occurred a few times. This sequence joins TRBV12-3 or TRBV12-4 and TRBJ2-2; D uncertain. The CDR3 runs to 15 residues. Trimming removed 3 bases from V and 1 base from J, with 9 bases in between. The CDR3 protein is CASSLWQVNTGELFF. The CDR3, as DNA: TGTGCCAGCAGTTTGTGGCAGGTGAACACCGGGGAGCTGTTTTTT.

This chain links TRBV5-4 with TRBJ2-3, with 9 nucleotides matching TRBD2. Trimming at V came to 4 bases and at J to 3 bases, leaving 6 bases not matched to a gene. Germline V gene lookup returns CDR1 SGHNT and CDR2 YYREEE (reference sequence). CDR3 length equals 15 residues. The CDR3 is CASSAREGRTDTQYF. In DNA form, the CDR3 reads TGTGCCAGCAGCGCGCGGGAGGGTCGGACAGATACGCAGTATTTT.

In its sample, this clonotype was seen many times. The chain links TRBV14 to TRBJ1-2; 9 bases are a match to TRBD1. From germline, CDR1 is SGHDN and CDR2 FVKESK. The CDR3 runs 14 residues. Trimming removed 5 bases from V and 2 bases from J; junction bases left unmatched: 3. The chain's CDR3 is CASSWDRANYGYTF. CDR3 bases: TGTGCCAGCAGCTGGGACAGGGCGAACTATGGCTACACCTTC.

This sequence joins TRBV28 and TRBJ2-7; D is uncertain. The germline V and J ends were trimmed by 9 bases and 3 bases, with 12 bases remaining between them. Germline V CDR1 and CDR2: MDHEN, SYDVKM. This CDR3 is built from 12 residues. Here the CDR3 reads CASGLWGYEQYF. The CDR3 DNA follows: TGTGCCAGTGGGTTGTGGGGCTACGAGCAGTACTTC.

The rearrangement joins TRBV6-2 or TRBV6-3 to TRBJ2-1, with D possibly called TRBD1 or TRBD2 (5 bases each). CDR3 size: 13 residues. Trimming took 7 bases from V and 0 from J, leaving 7 bases between them. Germline V gene data show CDR1 as MNHEY and CDR2 as SVGEGT. The CDR3 spells CASKGTSYNEQFF. The CDR3 DNA reads TGTGCCAGCAAAGGGACCTCCTACAATGAGCAGTTCTTC.

This clonotype was detected a few times. The chain links TRBV5-6 to TRBJ2-7; D not resolved. In germline, CDR1 is SGHDT, CDR2 YYEEEE. The CDR3 sequence is 13 residues long. V shed 1 base and J shed 3 bases, with 8 bases lying between them. The DNA for the CDR3 is TGTGCCAGCAGCTTGAGATGGATCTACGAGCAGTACTTC. Translating gives CASSLRWIYEQYF.

This clonotype was seen at least ten times. The V gene is TRBV6-2 or TRBV6-3, the J gene TRBJ2-7; D may be TRBD1 (6 bases). CDR1 is MNHEY, CDR2 SVGEGT, per germline. The V gene lost 4 bases and the J gene lost 5 bases, with 15 bases spanning the gap. This CDR3 region has 14 residues. The CDR3 bases are TGTGCCAGCAGTTTCCGGGACATTTATGACGAGCAGTACTTC. Amino acids: CASSFRDIYDEQYF.